This T cell receptor beta chain was sequenced during a study of patients and donors after allogeneic stem cell transplantation. At least ten counts were recorded for this clonotype. TCRdb ran MiXCR on the RT-PCR reads and lists one entry per CDR3 protein. The sample includes over 400,000 distinct CDR3 sequences, 16% seen only once; the top ten take less than 9.5%. The CDR3 loop spans 16 amino acids. Trimming took 4 bases from V and 5 from J; bases not matched to a gene: 7. Germline CDR1 LGHDT, CDR2 YNNKEL (reference sequence). Sequencing was done on a sample of blood, either unsorted or a sorted T cell fraction (not recorded which). V and J are TRBV3-1 and TRBJ2-5; 13 positions match TRBD2. This TCR was recovered from a human donor who was either an allogeneic HSCT recipient or a stem cell or donor lymphocyte infusion donor (not recorded which). It is not recorded whose cells these are; they may come from a transplant donor. The CDR3 region is CASSRTSGGLPETQYF. CDR3 bases: TGTGCCAGCAGCCGGACTAGCGGGGGACTCCCGGAGACCCAGTACTTC.